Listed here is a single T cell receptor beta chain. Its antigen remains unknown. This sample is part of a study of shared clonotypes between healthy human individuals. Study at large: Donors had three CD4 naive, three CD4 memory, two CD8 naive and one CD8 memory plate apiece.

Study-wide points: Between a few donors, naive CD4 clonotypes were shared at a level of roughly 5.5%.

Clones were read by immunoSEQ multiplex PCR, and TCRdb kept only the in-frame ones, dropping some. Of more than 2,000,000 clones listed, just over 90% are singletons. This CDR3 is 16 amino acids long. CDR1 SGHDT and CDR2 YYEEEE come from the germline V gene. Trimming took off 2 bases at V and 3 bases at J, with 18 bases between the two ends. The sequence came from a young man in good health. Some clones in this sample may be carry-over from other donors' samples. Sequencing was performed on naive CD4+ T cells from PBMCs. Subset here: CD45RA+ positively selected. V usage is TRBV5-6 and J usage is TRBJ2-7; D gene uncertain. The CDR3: CASSFVLGPLFYEQYF. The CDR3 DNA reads TGTGCCAGCAGCTTCGTCTTAGGACCGCTATTCTACGAGCAGTACTTC.